Here is one TCR beta chain with its context. The CDR3 length is 14 residues. Looked up from germline, CDR1 is MNHEY and CDR2 is SMNVEV (reference sequence). Trimming left V 5 bases short and J 6 bases short, with 14 bases between. This record belongs to a study of blood T cell repertoires in COVID-19. Study background: Whether acute or convalescent, the COVID-19 samples came from the United States, Italy and Spain. Sample material is recorded as cDNA or gDNA derived from T cells, B-cell-depleted T cells, or PBMCs.

Original analysis: The assay estimated nucleated cells by amplifying reference gene primers. Libraries were prepared by immunoSEQ multiplex PCR; TCRdb keeps only in-frame clonotypes and omits some of them. The DNA gave D and trimming, while V, J and clone size come from that table. Of 250,000 to 300,000 clones in the sample, about 76% are singletons; the top ten hold just under 3%. The clonotype was recovered from a woman in her sixties or seventies with active or convalescent COVID-19. The material sequenced was peripheral blood. This chain joins TRBV27 and TRBJ2-1; D is perhaps TRBD2 (7 bases). CDR3 in DNA: TGTGCCAGCAGTCCGGCCGGGGGGCCCAATGAGCAGTTCTTC. Its protein is CASSPAGGPNEQFF.